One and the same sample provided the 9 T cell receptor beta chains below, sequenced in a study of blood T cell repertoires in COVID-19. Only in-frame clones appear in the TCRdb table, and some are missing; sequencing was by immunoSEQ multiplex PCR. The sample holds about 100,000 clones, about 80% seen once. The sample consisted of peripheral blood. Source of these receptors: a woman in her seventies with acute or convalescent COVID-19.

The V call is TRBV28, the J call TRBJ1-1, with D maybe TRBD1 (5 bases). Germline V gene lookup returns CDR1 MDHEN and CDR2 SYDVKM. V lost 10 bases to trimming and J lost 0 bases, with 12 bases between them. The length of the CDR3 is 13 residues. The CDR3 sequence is CAIKTVMNTEAFF. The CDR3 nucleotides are TGTGCCATCAAGACAGTCATGAACACTGAAGCTTTCTTT.

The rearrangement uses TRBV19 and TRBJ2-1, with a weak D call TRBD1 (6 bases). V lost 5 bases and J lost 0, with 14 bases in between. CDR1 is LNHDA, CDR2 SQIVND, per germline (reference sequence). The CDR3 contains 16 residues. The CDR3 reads CASSGQTLSSYNEQFF. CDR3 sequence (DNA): TGTGCCAGTAGTGGACAGACCTTGAGCTCCTACAATGAGCAGTTCTTC.

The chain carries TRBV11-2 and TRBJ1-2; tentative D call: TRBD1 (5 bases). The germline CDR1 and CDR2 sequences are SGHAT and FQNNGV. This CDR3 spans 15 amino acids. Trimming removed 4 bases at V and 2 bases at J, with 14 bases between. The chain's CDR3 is CASSWTQGGNYGYTF. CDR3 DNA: TGTGCCAGCAGCTGGACCCAGGGCGGAAACTATGGCTACACCTTC.

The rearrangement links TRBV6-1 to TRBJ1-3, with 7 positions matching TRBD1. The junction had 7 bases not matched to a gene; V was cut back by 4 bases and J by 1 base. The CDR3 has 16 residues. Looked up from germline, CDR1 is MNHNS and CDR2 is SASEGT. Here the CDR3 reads CASSATGDRSGNTIYF. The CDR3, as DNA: TGTGCCAGCAGTGCAACAGGGGACCGATCTGGAAACACCATATATTTT.

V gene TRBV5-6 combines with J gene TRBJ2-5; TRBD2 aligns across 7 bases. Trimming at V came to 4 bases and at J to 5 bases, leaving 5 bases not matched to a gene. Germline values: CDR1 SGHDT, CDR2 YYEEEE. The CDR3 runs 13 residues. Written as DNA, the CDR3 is TGTGCCAGCAGCGAGCGGGGTGGGGAGACCCAGTACTTC. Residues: CASSERGGETQYF.

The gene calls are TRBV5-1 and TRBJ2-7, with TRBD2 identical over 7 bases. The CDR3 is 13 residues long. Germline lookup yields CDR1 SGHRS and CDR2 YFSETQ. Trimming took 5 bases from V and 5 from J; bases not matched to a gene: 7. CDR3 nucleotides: TGCGCCAGCAGTTCCTCGGGACTACACGAGCAGTACTTC. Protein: CASSSSGLHEQYF.

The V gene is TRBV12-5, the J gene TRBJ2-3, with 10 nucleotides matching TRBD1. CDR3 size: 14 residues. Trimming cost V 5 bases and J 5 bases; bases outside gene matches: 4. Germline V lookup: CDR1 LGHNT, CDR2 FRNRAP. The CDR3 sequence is CASGQGQGRDTQYF. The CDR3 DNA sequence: TGTGCTAGTGGTCAGGGACAGGGGAGAGATACGCAGTATTTT.

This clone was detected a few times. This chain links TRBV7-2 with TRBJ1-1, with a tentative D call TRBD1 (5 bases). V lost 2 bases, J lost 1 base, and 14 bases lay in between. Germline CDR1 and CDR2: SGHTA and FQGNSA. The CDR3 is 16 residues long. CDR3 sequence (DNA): TGTGCCAGCAGCTTATTAGGGGTACAGGCGAACACTGAAGCTTTCTTT. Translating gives CASSLLGVQANTEAFF.

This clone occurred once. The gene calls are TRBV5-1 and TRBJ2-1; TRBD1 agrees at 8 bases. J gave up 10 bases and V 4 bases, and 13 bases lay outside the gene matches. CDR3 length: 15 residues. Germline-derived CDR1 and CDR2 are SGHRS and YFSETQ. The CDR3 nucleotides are TGCGCCAGCAGCATGAGGACAGGGAGAGGACGGGAGCAGTTCTTC. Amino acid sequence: CASSMRTGRGREQFF.